A few counts support the clone carrying this T cell receptor beta chain. These data are taken from a study of T cells after yellow fever vaccination. TCRdb called the 5' RACE reads again in MiXCR, with one record for every CDR3 protein. The top ten hold approximately 0.49% of the sample, which has 200,000 to 300,000 distinct CDR3 sequences, 10% to 15% seen once. This CDR3 comprises 13 residues. The V gene lost 3 bases and the J gene lost 7 bases, with 10 bases spanning the gap. The germline gives CDR1 MNHEY, CDR2 SMNVEV (reference sequence). V gene TRBV27 combines with J gene TRBJ1-5; possibly TRBD1 for D (5 bases). The receptor's source is a man aged 30 to 45 who received the YFV17D yellow fever vaccine. This material consisted of CD4+ T cells sorted from PBMCs, taken 45 days after the yellow fever booster vaccination. The CDR3 bases are TGTGCCAGCAGTTTGGGGGTAAGGCAGCCCCAGCATTTT. Translated: CASSLGVRQPQHF.